Below, 29 T cell receptor beta chains from the same sample are listed, as sequenced in a study of blood T cell repertoires in COVID-19. Generated by immunoSEQ multiplex PCR, the TCRdb table keeps only in-frame clones and is missing some. This sample has 110,000 to 150,000 clones; around 86% occur once, and the top ten carry roughly 4%. The sequenced sample was peripheral blood. The source is a woman aged 80 or over with acute or convalescent COVID-19.

This clone was recorded only once. The chain is built from TRBV4-2 and TRBJ1-2; D may be TRBD1 (5 bases). This CDR3 contains 15 residues. Germline loops: CDR1 LGHNA, CDR2 YNFKEQ. Trimming took off 0 bases at V and 4 bases at J, with 12 bases between the two ends. The CDR3 here is CASSQEFGGAYGYTF. CDR3 nucleotides: TGTGCCAGCAGCCAAGAGTTTGGAGGGGCCTATGGCTACACCTTC.

This clone was seen just once. The chain couples TRBV18 to TRBJ2-7; no definite D call. The germline V gene encodes CDR1 KGHSH and CDR2 LQKENI. Trimming removed 2 bases from V and 1 base from J, with 12 bases in between. The CDR3 spans 15 residues. CDR3 nucleotides: TGTGCCAGCTCACCAGGAGATGCCTTTTCCTACGAGCAGTACTTC. This sequence encodes CASSPGDAFSYEQYF.

The chain is built from TRBV7-2 and TRBJ1-3; D unresolved. V lost 1 base and J lost 0, with 7 bases in between. The CDR3 is 15 residues long. Germline V gene lookup returns CDR1 SGHTA and CDR2 FQGNSA. The CDR3 sequence is CASSLGRGSGNTIYF. The CDR3 coding sequence is TGTGCCAGCAGCTTAGGACGGGGCTCTGGAAACACCATATATTTT.

CDR3 region: CASSRDRRYGYTF. CDR3 in DNA: TGTGCCAGCAGTAGAGACAGGCGGTATGGCTACACCTTC. The J gene is TRBJ1-2, the V gene TRBV2; weak D call: TRBD1 (6 bases). Germline values: CDR1 SNHLY, CDR2 FYNNEI. This CDR3 region has 13 residues. V lost 5 bases, J lost 5 bases, and 12 bases lay in between.

There are a few counts of this clone. This chain links TRBV19 with TRBJ2-7, with 7 bases that match TRBD1. With 5 bases clipped from V and 3 bases from J, the junction kept 7 bases outside the gene matches. CDR1 is LNHDA and CDR2 is SQIVND in the germline V gene (reference sequence). CDR3 length: 14 residues. The DNA for the CDR3 is TGTGCCAGTAGTGCCACAGGGGCCCTCTACGAGCAGTACTTC. It encodes CASSATGALYEQYF.

CDR3 in DNA: TGTGCCAGCTCACAGCGGGACATGCCAAACACAGATACGCAGTATTTT. This gives the protein CASSQRDMPNTDTQYF. This chain connects TRBV18 to TRBJ2-3, with D perhaps matching TRBD2 (7 bases). Trimming removed 4 bases from V and 2 bases from J, with 16 bases in between. The CDR3 is made up of 16 amino acids. Germline-derived CDR1 and CDR2 are KGHSH and LQKENI.

V gene TRBV18 combines with J gene TRBJ2-5; TRBD2 matches 7 bases. V shed 3 bases and J 2 bases; nucleotides not matched to a gene: 6. This CDR3 spans 15 amino acids. The V gene's germline CDR1 is KGHSH and CDR2 LQKENI. DNA of the CDR3: TGTGCCAGCTCACCTGATCGACTAGCTCAAGAGACCCAGTACTTC. Translation gives CASSPDRLAQETQYF.

The chain uses TRBV5-1 and TRBJ2-4; 11 nucleotides line up with TRBD2. Trimming at V came to 0 bases and at J to 1 base, leaving 3 bases not matched to a gene. This CDR3 comprises 17 residues. CDR1 is SGHRS and CDR2 is YFSETQ in the germline V gene. DNA of the CDR3: TGCGCCAGCAGCTTGGCCGGGACTAGCGGCGCCAAAAACATTCAGTACTTC. Protein product: CASSLAGTSGAKNIQYF.

V is TRBV13 and J is TRBJ1-4; D is unresolved. In germline, CDR1 is PRHDT, CDR2 FYEKMQ (reference sequence). V shed 0 bases and J shed 7 bases, with 9 bases lying between them. The CDR3 is made up of 14 amino acids. The CDR3 DNA follows: TGTGCCAGCAGCTTAGGCCGTACGAGTGAAAAACTGTTTTTT. Its protein product is CASSLGRTSEKLFF. The full variable domain, completed using reference TRBV13 and TRBJ1-4, is AAGVIQSPRHLIKEKRETATLKCYPIPRHDTVYWYQQGPGQDPQFLISFYEKMQSDKGSIPDRFSAQQFSDYHSELNMSSLELGDSALYFCASSLGRTSEKLFFGSGTQLSVL.

V and J are TRBV3-1 (or the pseudogene TRBV3-2) and TRBJ1-4; 7 bases match TRBD1. The V and J ends lost 4 bases and 2 bases, in that order; junction bases with no gene match: 7. The CDR3 length is 16 residues. The germline gives CDR1 LGHDT, CDR2 YNNKEL (reference sequence). CDR3 in amino acids: CASSPSYRGTNEKLFF. For the CDR3, the DNA is TGTGCCAGCAGCCCTAGCTACAGGGGTACTAATGAAAAACTGTTTTTT.

This clone was seen just once. The genes are TRBV19 and TRBJ1-2; 7 bases match TRBD1. The junction had 9 bases not matched to a gene; V was cut back by 6 bases and J by 8 bases. The germline CDR1 and CDR2 sequences are LNHDA and SQIVND (reference sequence). The CDR3 has 13 residues. In nucleotides, the CDR3 is TGTGCCAGTAGAACTCCCGGGACAGAAGGCTACACCTTC. Amino acid sequence: CASRTPGTEGYTF.

The CDR3 bases are TGTGCCAGCAGCCAAGGAGGCAGTAATTCACCCCTCCACTTT. Protein: CASSQGGSNSPLHF. The genes are TRBV4-2 and TRBJ1-6, with D unclear. The V end lost 1 base, the J end lost 6 bases, and 7 bases lay between the germline ends. The CDR3 extends over 14 amino acids. Germline V gene data show CDR1 as LGHNA and CDR2 as YNFKEQ.

The table lists this clone with a few counts. The rearrangement uses TRBV3-1 (or the pseudogene TRBV3-2) and TRBJ2-7; 10 positions agree with TRBD2. CDR1 is LGHDT and CDR2 is YNNKEL in the germline V gene (reference sequence). V gave up 4 bases and J gave up 7 bases; unmatched junction bases: 16. This CDR3 has 17 residues. CDR3 sequence (DNA): TGTGCCAGCAGCCTCTCCACCAATAGCGGGGGGAGGGGGGAGCAGTACTTC. It yields the protein CASSLSTNSGGRGEQYF.

The CDR3, as DNA: TGTGCCAGCAGCTTGATGGCGGGACTACGGGGTGAGCAGTTCTTC. It encodes CASSLMAGLRGEQFF. The V gene is TRBV7-3, the J gene TRBJ2-1, with 7 bases fitting TRBD2. V lost 3 bases to trimming and J lost 9 bases; unmatched junction nucleotides: 11. The CDR3 spans 15 residues. The germline V gene encodes CDR1 SGHTA and CDR2 FQGTGA.

CDR3: CASSQSTGFAETQYF. Written as DNA, the CDR3 is TGCGCCAGCAGCCAAAGCACAGGGTTTGCGGAGACCCAGTACTTC. This chain joins TRBV4-1 and TRBJ2-5; maybe TRBD1 (6 bases). The CDR3 is 15 residues long. Trimming took 2 bases from V and 5 from J, leaving 15 bases between them. Germline V gives CDR1 MGHRA, CDR2 YSYEKL.

This chain uses TRBV4-1 with TRBJ1-5, with 11 bases identical to TRBD1. V lost 4 bases, J lost 6 bases, and 11 bases stayed unmatched. This CDR3 is built from 17 residues. Germline V gene data show CDR1 as MGHRA and CDR2 as YSYEKL. CDR3 in DNA: TGCGCCAGCAGCCTAGGATCCGGGACAGGGGGGAGTCAGCCCCAGCATTTT. It translates to CASSLGSGTGGSQPQHF.

V gene TRBV7-2 combines with J gene TRBJ2-5; 14 positions agree with TRBD2. Germline-derived CDR1 and CDR2 are SGHTA and FQGNSA. This CDR3 contains 15 residues. V lost 7 bases to trimming and J lost 5 bases; unmatched junction nucleotides: 6. Here the CDR3 reads CASTGLAGGRETQYF. CDR3 nucleotide sequence: TGTGCCAGCACCGGACTAGCGGGGGGTCGGGAGACCCAGTACTTC.

V usage is TRBV7-9 and J usage is TRBJ1-4, with no clear D. The CDR3 is 14 residues long. Trimming removed 2 bases at V and 4 bases at J, with 8 bases between. Per the germline V gene, CDR1 is SEHNR and CDR2 is FQNEAQ (reference sequence). Here the CDR3 reads CASSLPQFNEKLFF. As DNA, the CDR3 is TGTGCCAGCAGCTTACCACAGTTTAATGAAAAACTGTTTTTT. Full variable domain (outside the CDR3, taken from reference TRBV7-9 and TRBJ1-4): DTGVSQNPRHKITKRGQNVTFRCDPISEHNRLYWYRQTLGQGPEFLTYFQNEAQLEKSRLLSDRFSAERPKGSFSTLEIQRTEQGDSAMYLCASSLPQFNEKLFFGSGTQLSVL.

This chain links TRBV30 with TRBJ2-7, with D unresolved. Germline CDR1 GTSNPN, CDR2 SVGIG (reference sequence). V shed 3 bases and J shed 5 bases, with 8 bases lying between them. The CDR3 runs 11 residues. CDR3 sequence (DNA): TGTGCCTGGAGCTCCAGAAACGAGCAGTACTTC. It codes for CAWSSRNEQYF.

This sequence joins TRBV23-1 and TRBJ1-1, with D maybe TRBD1 (6 bases). TRBV23-1 is classed as an ORF, of uncertain function. This CDR3 is built from 15 residues. Trimming took 3 bases from V and 4 from J, leaving 15 bases between them. Written as DNA, the CDR3 is TGCGCCAGCAGTCAGCCTACAGGGTGGGGCACTGAAGCTTTCTTT. Translation: CASSQPTGWGTEAFF.

This chain joins TRBV5-4 and TRBJ2-5; TRBD2 agrees at 8 bases. The CDR3 length is 16 residues. The V and J ends lost 2 bases and 4 bases, in that order; junction bases with no gene match: 10. CDR1 and CDR2 (germline): SGHNT, YYREEE (reference sequence). DNA of the CDR3: TGTGCCAGCAGCTTAGCGGGGGCATTGTTCTTAGAGACCCAGTACTTC. Translated, it gives CASSLAGALFLETQYF.

The chain recombines TRBV18 with TRBJ1-2; D is uncertain. Germline V gene sequence: CDR1 KGHSH, CDR2 LQKENI. V lost 3 bases to trimming and J lost 2 bases, with 7 bases between them. The CDR3 loop spans 13 amino acids. The CDR3 here is CASSPEMNYGYTF. The CDR3 bases are TGTGCCAGCTCACCCGAGATGAACTATGGCTACACCTTC.

The CDR3 coding sequence is TGTGCCAGTAGCTATGCGGTTGCCTCCTACAATGAGCAGTTCTTC. Translating gives CASSYAVASYNEQFF. This chain connects TRBV19 to TRBJ2-1; D not certain. Germline assignment: CDR1 LNHDA and CDR2 SQIVND (reference sequence). The CDR3 covers 15 residues. V lost 6 bases and J lost 0, with 12 bases in between.

The J gene is TRBJ2-5, the V gene TRBV5-1, with D possibly matching TRBD1 (6 bases). The V and J ends lost 4 bases and 1 base respectively, with 14 bases between them. This CDR3 spans 15 amino acids. The germline CDR1 and CDR2 sequences are SGHRS and YFSETQ. The CDR3 DNA is TGCGCCAGCAGCCCGATCGCAGGGGTCCAAGAGACCCAGTACTTC. Translation: CASSPIAGVQETQYF.

The V gene is TRBV5-1, the J gene TRBJ1-6; D possibly corresponds to TRBD1 (6 bases). The CDR3 sequence is 16 residues long. CDR1 is SGHRS and CDR2 is YFSETQ in the germline V gene. V lost 4 bases and J 4 bases, leaving 15 bases between the germline ends. CDR3 region: CASSLTGLGYNSPLHF. The CDR3 coding sequence is TGCGCCAGCAGCCTGACAGGCCTTGGGTATAATTCACCCCTCCACTTT. The full variable domain, in which reference TRBV5-1 and TRBJ1-6 provide the parts outside the CDR3, is KAGVTQTPRYLIKTRGQQVTLSCSPISGHRSVSWYQQTPGQGLQFLFEYFSETQRNKGNFPGRFSGRQFSNSRSEMNVSTLELGDSALYLCASSLTGLGYNSPLHFGNGTRLTVT.

This chain joins TRBV4-1 and TRBJ1-1; 8 positions match TRBD1. Germline lookup yields CDR1 MGHRA and CDR2 YSYEKL. V lost 3 bases to trimming and J lost 0 bases; unmatched junction nucleotides: 6. This CDR3 contains 16 residues. CDR3 nucleotide sequence: TGCGCCAGCAGCCACGTTACAGGGGGTATGAACACTGAAGCTTTCTTT. Its translation: CASSHVTGGMNTEAFF.

CDR3 DNA sequence: TGTGCCAGCTCAGTGACAGCTCCAGGACCGTCTGGAAACACCATATATTTT. It is translated as CASSVTAPGPSGNTIYF. The V and J genes are TRBV18 and TRBJ1-3; TRBD1 is a possible D gene (5 bases). Germline assignment: CDR1 KGHSH and CDR2 LQKENI. V was clipped by 5 bases and J by 1 base, with 18 bases between them. The CDR3 length is 17 residues.

V gene TRBV19 combines with J gene TRBJ2-3, with D maybe TRBD2 (6 bases). V dropped 3 bases and J dropped 8 bases, with 21 bases sitting between them. The germline V gene encodes CDR1 LNHDA and CDR2 SQIVND (reference sequence). The CDR3 contains 16 residues. The CDR3 nucleotides read TGTGCCAGTAGTATGAGTGGAGGGGCCCTAGGTGGTACGCAGTATTTT. Protein product: CASSMSGGALGGTQYF.

A few counts support this clone. J is TRBJ2-4 and V is TRBV6-5; D might be TRBD2 (6 bases). The CDR3 covers 15 residues. Germline values: CDR1 MNHEY, CDR2 SVGAGI. Trimming stripped 7 bases from V and 7 bases from J, with 20 bases between. CDR3 nucleotide sequence: TGTGCCAGCATGCCGGGACGAGCGAGCGGGAACATTCAGTACTTC. This sequence encodes CASMPGRASGNIQYF.